A selection of T cell receptor beta chains follows, all from one sample in a study of CD8 T cells in ankylosing spondylitis. Via MiXCR, TCRdb re-called the 5' RACE reads, giving one row per CDR3 protein. The sample has 15,000 to 20,000 distinct CDR3 sequences, 8% to 10% seen once. Sequenced material: blood. These TCRs come from a male donor with ankylosing spondylitis or in good health (not recorded which). Both conserved end residues are part of each CDR3. D genes are given only for firm matches. Only some rows state a clone size, as once, few, many or a class for expanded clones.

J: TRBJ2-2; D: TRBD2; size: NA; V: TRBV20-1; DNA: TGCAGTGCTAGACGAAGCGGGAGTATTGACACCGGGGAGCTGTTTTTT; CDR3: CSARRSGSIDTGELFF
J: TRBJ2-1; D: NA; size: many; V: TRBV6-2/TRBV6-3; DNA: TGTGCCAGCAGTTATGTGCAGGGCCAGAAGAATGAGCAGTTCTTC; CDR3: CASSYVQGQKNEQFF
J: TRBJ2-1; D: TRBD2; size: many; V: TRBV20-1; DNA: TGCAGTGCATCGAGCGGGAGGGCCTTTAGTCATGAGCAGTTCTTC; CDR3: CSASSGRAFSHEQFF
J: TRBJ2-5; D: NA; size: many; V: TRBV12-3/TRBV12-4; DNA: TGTGCCAGCAGTTTAGCGCTAGCCGGGGAGACCCAGTACTTC; CDR3: CASSLALAGETQYF
J: TRBJ2-3; D: TRBD2; size: many; V: TRBV24-1; DNA: TGTGCCACCAGTGATTTGAGCCTTAGCGGGGGGAGCACAGATACGCAGTATTTT; CDR3: CATSDLSLSGGSTDTQYF
J: TRBJ2-3; D: TRBD2; size: few; V: TRBV7-2; DNA: TGTGCCAGCAGCCCTAGACTAGCGGGAGTGACAGATACGCAGTATTTT; CDR3: CASSPRLAGVTDTQYF
J: TRBJ1-2; D: NA; size: many; V: TRBV28; DNA: TGTGCCAGCACCGTAGGCGCTTATGGCTACACCTTC; CDR3: CASTVGAYGYTF
J: TRBJ2-2; D: TRBD1; size: NA; V: TRBV6-2/TRBV6-3; DNA: TGTGCCAGCACTAGACAGGGACCCGGGGAGCTGTTTTTT; CDR3: CASTRQGPGELFF
J: TRBJ2-3; D: TRBD2; size: many; V: TRBV20-1; DNA: TGCAGTGCAAATCTAGCGGGGAGCACAGATACGCAGTATTTT; CDR3: CSANLAGSTDTQYF
J: TRBJ2-1; D: NA; size: NA; V: TRBV29-1; DNA: TGCAGCGTTGAAGATTGGTCGGGGAGCTCCTACAATGAGCAGTTCTTC; CDR3: CSVEDWSGSSYNEQFF
J: TRBJ2-1; D: NA; size: few; V: TRBV5-5; DNA: TGTGCCAGCAGCAGCCGACCCTGGACAGAAAGCTCCTACAATGAGCAGTTCTTC; CDR3: CASSSRPWTESSYNEQFF
J: TRBJ2-3; D: NA; size: NA; V: TRBV7-9; DNA: TGTGCCAGCAATGGACTTTCTAGCACAGATACGCAGTATTTT; CDR3: CASNGLSSTDTQYF
J: TRBJ1-1; D: NA; size: few; V: TRBV5-4; DNA: TGTGCCAGCAGCTTGGGGGCGGAGGGCACTGAAGCTTTCTTT; CDR3: CASSLGAEGTEAFF
J: TRBJ1-3; D: NA; size: many; V: TRBV5-1; DNA: TGCGCCAGCAGCCCCTTAGGGGGAGCAGGAAACACCATATATTTT; CDR3: CASSPLGGAGNTIYF
J: TRBJ2-2; D: TRBD1; size: few; V: TRBV6-5; DNA: TGTGCCAGCAGTTCCCCCCGACAGGGCGGCGGGAACACCGGGGAGCTGTTTTTT; CDR3: CASSSPRQGGGNTGELFF
J: TRBJ2-3; D: TRBD2; size: NA; V: TRBV18; DNA: TGTGCCAGCTCAGTACTAGCGGGCCCTAGCACAGATACGCAGTATTTT; CDR3: CASSVLAGPSTDTQYF
J: TRBJ1-5; D: NA; size: many; V: TRBV28; DNA: TGTGCCAGTAAACCAGGGTTATATCAGCCCCAGCATTTT; CDR3: CASKPGLYQPQHF
J: TRBJ2-2; D: TRBD1; size: many; V: TRBV11-3; DNA: TGTGCCAGCAGCTCAAACAGGGGGAGTGGCGGGGAGCTGTTTTTT; CDR3: CASSSNRGSGGELFF
J: TRBJ2-1; D: NA; size: NA; V: TRBV29-1; DNA: TGCAGCGTTGAGGGTCCAACCCCCACAAATGAGCAGTTCTTC; CDR3: CSVEGPTPTNEQFF
J: TRBJ2-2; D: NA; size: many; V: TRBV28; DNA: TGTGCCAGCAGTCCCGGAGCAGGTCGGGCCGGGGAGCTGTTTTTT; CDR3: CASSPGAGRAGELFF
J: TRBJ2-5; D: NA; size: many; V: TRBV24-1; DNA: TGTGCCACCAGTGATAGAATTTCGGAGACCCAGTACTTC; CDR3: CATSDRISETQYF
J: TRBJ1-5; D: NA; size: many; V: TRBV12-3/TRBV12-4; DNA: TGTGCCAGCAGTTTAGCGTCGAACCGGGGGCAGCATTTT; CDR3: CASSLASNRGQHF
J: TRBJ2-7; D: TRBD1; size: many; V: TRBV29-1; DNA: TGCAGCGTTGAAGCCGACAGGGGCCGCTCCGAGCAGTACTTC; CDR3: CSVEADRGRSEQYF
J: TRBJ2-3; D: NA; size: few; V: TRBV12-3/TRBV12-4; DNA: TGTGCCAGCAGTTTAGGGGCCCCCGTGGGCACAGATACGCAGTATTTT; CDR3: CASSLGAPVGTDTQYF
J: TRBJ2-5; D: NA; size: few; V: TRBV5-1; DNA: TGCGCCAGCGGCAAGGACACCGACGCCGAAAAGACCCAGTACTTC; CDR3: CASGKDTDAEKTQYF
J: TRBJ2-2; D: TRBD1; size: many; V: TRBV19; DNA: TGTGCCAGCCTCGCTCTACGGACAGGGAACACCGGGGAGCTGTTTTTT; CDR3: CASLALRTGNTGELFF
J: TRBJ1-1; D: TRBD1; size: NA; V: TRBV20-1; DNA: TGCAGTGCTATGGGGACAGGGGGGACTGAAGCTTTCTTT; CDR3: CSAMGTGGTEAFF
J: TRBJ2-3; D: TRBD2; size: many; V: TRBV7-2; DNA: TGTGCCAGCAGCCCAGGACTAGACACAGATACGCAGTATTTT; CDR3: CASSPGLDTDTQYF
J: TRBJ2-1; D: TRBD2; size: many; V: TRBV20-1; DNA: TGCAGTGCTATCATTAGCGGGCCCTACAATGAGCAGTTCTTC; CDR3: CSAIISGPYNEQFF
J: TRBJ1-1; D: TRBD1; size: few; V: TRBV30; DNA: TGTGCCTGGAGTGTGGCAGGGGGCACTGAAGCTTTCTTT; CDR3: CAWSVAGGTEAFF
J: TRBJ2-2; D: NA; size: many; V: TRBV10-3; DNA: TGTGCCATCCCGGCGGTCGGCGGGACTAACACCGGGGAGCTGTTTTTT; CDR3: CAIPAVGGTNTGELFF
J: TRBJ2-2; D: NA; size: many; V: TRBV7-9; DNA: TGTGCCAGCAGTACGACAGATTTCACCGGGGAGCTGTTTTTT; CDR3: CASSTTDFTGELFF
J: TRBJ2-2; D: NA; size: NA; V: TRBV7-9; DNA: TGTGCCAGCAGCTTAGGGGCTAGTCAACGGACCGGGGAGCTGTTTTTT; CDR3: CASSLGASQRTGELFF
J: TRBJ2-1; D: NA; size: few; V: TRBV9; DNA: TGTGCCAGCAGCGGAGTCGGGGGACATGAGCAGTTCTTC; CDR3: CASSGVGGHEQFF
J: TRBJ2-2; D: NA; size: few; V: TRBV12-3/TRBV12-4; DNA: TGTGCCAGCAGCTGGGGATCGAACACCGGGGAGCTGTTTTTT; CDR3: CASSWGSNTGELFF
J: TRBJ1-1; D: NA; size: many; V: TRBV3-1; DNA: TGTGCCAGCAGGCTACAGGGGAACACTGAAGCTTTCTTT; CDR3: CASRLQGNTEAFF
J: TRBJ2-1; D: TRBD1; size: many; V: TRBV5-1; DNA: TGCGCCAGCAGCTTGGCCCCCGGGACAGGGAGATACAATGAGCAGTTCTTC; CDR3: CASSLAPGTGRYNEQFF
J: TRBJ2-1; D: NA; size: many; V: TRBV27; DNA: TGTGCCAGCACCGGGACGGATGATTACAATGAGCAGTTCTTC; CDR3: CASTGTDDYNEQFF
J: TRBJ2-5; D: NA; size: few; V: TRBV7-9; DNA: TGTGCCAGCGGGACTGGTTTTCGGGAGACCCAGTACTTC; CDR3: CASGTGFRETQYF
J: TRBJ2-1; D: TRBD1; size: many; V: TRBV6-4; DNA: TGTGCCAGCAGCCGACAGGGGGTATCTGAGCAGTTCTTC; CDR3: CASSRQGVSEQFF
J: TRBJ1-5; D: NA; size: many; V: TRBV28; DNA: TGTGCCAGCAGTTTCGAAATGGCAGCTCTAAGCAATCAGCCCCAGCATTTT; CDR3: CASSFEMAALSNQPQHF
J: TRBJ2-7; D: TRBD2; size: NA; V: TRBV28; DNA: TGTGCCAGCAGTGACCTAGCGGGAGGGCTAAACTACGAGCAGTACTTC; CDR3: CASSDLAGGLNYEQYF
J: TRBJ2-2; D: TRBD2; size: NA; V: TRBV7-2; DNA: TGTGCCAGCAGCCGGGGGGGTTTCCCGGACACCGGGGAGCTGTTTTTT; CDR3: CASSRGGFPDTGELFF